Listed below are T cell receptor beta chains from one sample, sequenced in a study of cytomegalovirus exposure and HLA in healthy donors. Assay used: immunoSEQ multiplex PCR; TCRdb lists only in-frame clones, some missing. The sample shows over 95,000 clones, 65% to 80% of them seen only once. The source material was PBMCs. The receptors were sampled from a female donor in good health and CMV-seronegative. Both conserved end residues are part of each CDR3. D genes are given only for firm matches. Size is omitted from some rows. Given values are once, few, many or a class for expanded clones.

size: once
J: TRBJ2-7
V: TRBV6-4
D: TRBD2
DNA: TGTGCCAGCCACCCCGGGAGGCGGGGGGATTACTACGAGCAGTACTTC
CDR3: CASHPGRRGDYYEQYF

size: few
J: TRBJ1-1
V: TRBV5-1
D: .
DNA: TGCGCCAGCAGCTTGGATTATTTGAACACTGAAGCTTTCTTT
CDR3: CASSLDYLNTEAFF

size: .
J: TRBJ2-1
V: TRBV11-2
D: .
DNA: TGTGCCAGCAGCTTAGAACTAGCTGTCAATGAGCAGTTCTTC
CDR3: CASSLELAVNEQFF

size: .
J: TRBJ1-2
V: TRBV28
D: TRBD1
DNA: TGTGCCAGCAGTTTTAATACAGGGGGTTATTATGGCTACACCTTC
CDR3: CASSFNTGGYYGYTF

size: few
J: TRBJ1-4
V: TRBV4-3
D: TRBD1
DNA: TGCGCCAGCAGCGGACGGACAGGGGGAAAACTGTTTTTT
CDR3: CASSGRTGGKLFF

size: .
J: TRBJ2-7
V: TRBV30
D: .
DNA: TGTGCCTGGAGTCTACGGCCCGGGAGCGAGCAGTACTTC
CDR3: CAWSLRPGSEQYF

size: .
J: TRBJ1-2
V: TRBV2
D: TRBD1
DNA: TGTGCCAGCGGATTTGACAGGGCGGATGGCTACACCTTC
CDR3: CASGFDRADGYTF

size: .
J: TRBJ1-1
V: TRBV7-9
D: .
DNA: TGTGCCAGCAGCCTGCTCCGAGGGGAGGGGACTGAAGCTTTCTTT
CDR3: CASSLLRGEGTEAFF

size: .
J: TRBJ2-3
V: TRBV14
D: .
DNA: TGTGCCAGCAGGGTGTCTGGGGCCACAGATACGCAGTATTTT
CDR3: CASRVSGATDTQYF

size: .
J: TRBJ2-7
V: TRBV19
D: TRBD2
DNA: TGTGCCAGTAGTCCCGGCGGGGGACCCTACGAGCAGTACTTC
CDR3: CASSPGGGPYEQYF

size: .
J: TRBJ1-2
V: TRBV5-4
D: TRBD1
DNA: TGTGCCAGCAGTTCGTGGACAGGGGGCCTTAGTGATGGCTACACCTTC
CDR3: CASSSWTGGLSDGYTF

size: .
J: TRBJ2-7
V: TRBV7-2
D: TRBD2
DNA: TGTGCCAGCAGTTCGGGGGGGAGAAAGAACGAGCAGTACTTC
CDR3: CASSSGGRKNEQYF

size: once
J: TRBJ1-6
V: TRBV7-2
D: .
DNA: TGTGCCAGCAGCTTAGCCGGTTATTCACCCCTCCACTTT
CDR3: CASSLAGYSPLHF

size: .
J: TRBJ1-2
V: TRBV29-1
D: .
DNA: TGCAGCGTTGATGGGTTCGGCGGTGGCTACACCTTC
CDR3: CSVDGFGGGYTF

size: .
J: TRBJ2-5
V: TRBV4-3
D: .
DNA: TGCGCCAGCAGCCAAGACTTCGACAGGTTGGCAGAGACCCAGTACTTC
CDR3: CASSQDFDRLAETQYF

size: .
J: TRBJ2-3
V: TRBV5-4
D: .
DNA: TGTGCCAGCAGCACCCGGGTCCTGGAAAGGGATACGCAGTATTTT
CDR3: CASSTRVLERDTQYF